These T cell receptor beta chains were read from a single sample in a study of T-cell reconstitution after alpha-beta-depleted transplantation in children. TCRdb independently ran MiXCR on the PCR reads; one entry per CDR3 protein. The sample lists about 600,000 distinct CDR3 sequences, around 13% occurring once. The sample in question was PBMCs, mostly from graft donor cells, obtained 360 days after TCRalphabeta/CD19-depleted stem cell transplant. These receptors were collected from a male patient under 18 who had a stem cell transplant for acute myeloid leukemia, so the T cells may come from the graft donor. CDR3s include the opening cysteine and the closing phenylalanine or tryptophan. The D gene is left open where the match is weak. A row's size may be missing; if present it is once, few, many or a size class.

v_gene	abundance	j_gene	d_gene	CDR3nt	CDR3aa
TRBV12-3/TRBV12-4	many	TRBJ2-4	.	TGTGCCAGCAGTTTCTGGGGATTCGGAAACATTCAGTACTTC	CASSFWGFGNIQYF
TRBV9	few	TRBJ2-7	TRBD1	TGTGCCAGCGGAACCGGGACAGGGGGCTACGAGCAGTACTTC	CASGTGTGGYEQYF
TRBV7-8	few	TRBJ1-6	.	TGTGCCAGCAGCTTCACCGACAGGTTACTTGGACGGGCTTCACCCCTCCACTTT	CASSFTDRLLGRASPLHF
TRBV29-1	few	TRBJ1-2	.	TGCAGCGTATGGAACTATGGCTACACCTTC	CSVWNYGYTF
TRBV28	many	TRBJ2-2	.	TGTGCCAGCAGTCGACGGACCGGGGAGCTGTTTTTT	CASSRRTGELFF
TRBV11-1	.	TRBJ2-3	TRBD1	TGTGCCAGCAGCTCCGCGCCGGGACAGGGGGCGTTTCAGGCAGATACGCAGTATTTT	CASSSAPGQGAFQADTQYF
TRBV28	.	TRBJ1-1	.	TGTGCCAGCAGGAAAATATTGGGGGTAACCATGAACACTGAAGCTTTCTTT	CASRKILGVTMNTEAFF
TRBV23-1	.	TRBJ2-7	TRBD2	TGCGCCAGATTAGGGGCTAGCGGGAGTATGAGGGCCTACGAGCAGTACTTC	CARLGASGSMRAYEQYF
TRBV6-5	few	TRBJ2-7	TRBD1	TGTGCCAGCAGTTCGCGGGCAGGGGGCGTGCTACCGTCCCCTAGCGAGCAGTACTTC	CASSSRAGGVLPSPSEQYF
TRBV4-2	.	TRBJ2-1	TRBD1	TGTGCCAGCAGCCAAGAGGGGCCGACAGGGGGTCCCTACAATGAGCAGTTCTTC	CASSQEGPTGGPYNEQFF
TRBV20-1	many	TRBJ2-7	TRBD2	TGCAGTGCTAGGATCCCGGGAGGGCCGTACGAGCAGTACTTC	CSARIPGGPYEQYF
TRBV20-1	few	TRBJ2-5	.	TGCAGTGCTGGGTCAGGGACAGAGACCCAGTACTTC	CSAGSGTETQYF
TRBV2	.	TRBJ2-3	TRBD2	TGTGCCAGCAGGAAGCGGGAGGGCCCCACAGATACGCAGTATTTT	CASRKREGPTDTQYF
TRBV10-3	.	TRBJ2-1	.	TGTGCCATCAGTGACGCGGGGTCCTCCTACAATGAGCAGTTCTTC	CAISDAGSSYNEQFF
TRBV27	many	TRBJ2-5	.	TGTGCCAGCAGTTTTCTGACTAGTAGGGAGACCCAGTACTTC	CASSFLTSRETQYF
TRBV27	many	TRBJ2-2	TRBD2	TGTGCCAGCAGAGATCCCGCTAGCGGATACACCGGGGAGCTGTTTTTT	CASRDPASGYTGELFF